This entry describes one T cell receptor beta chain. The target antigen is unknown. The data derive from a study of OX40 agonist ivuxolimab in advanced cancers. General study points: Nonresponders included some who also had low normalized T-cell clonal expansion.

Some clones are missing from TCRdb's copy, which holds only in-frame ones; the method was immunoSEQ multiplex PCR. The data contain tens of thousands of clones, 89% of them singletons. Blood specimens came from baseline, cycle 4 day 1, and cycle 7 day 1. The receptor comes from an adult with an advanced solid tumor such as melanoma, head and neck, liver or kidney cancer. Here the sequenced sample was CD4+ or CD8+ T cells sorted from blood, taken in a trial of the OX40 agonist ivuxolimab.

In DNA form, the CDR3 reads TGTGCCTGGAGCCTACAGGGAACCGCAACTAATGAAAAACTGTTTTTT. Its translation is CAWSLQGTATNEKLFF. The V call is TRBV30, the J call TRBJ1-4, with D perhaps matching TRBD1 (6 bases). The CDR3 totals 16 residues. With 3 bases removed from V and 0 bases from J, the gap between germline ends came to 14 bases. Germline CDR1 reads GTSNPN; CDR2 reads SVGIG (reference sequence).